Each of the 23 T cell receptor beta chains below was sequenced from the same sample in a study of persistence of HIV-infected CD4 T cells. Lysates of CMV-infected fibroblasts at 9 to 10 ug/mL stimulated these cells. Memory cells lacking CD40L and CD69 with high CD45RO were sorted. The immunoSEQ assay was version 4, run in survey mode. TCRdb keeps only in-frame clones here, not all; method: immunoSEQ multiplex PCR. Of 50,000 or so clones listed, about 80% are singletons. What these receptors recognize is not known. The sequencing used CD4+ T cells sorted from PBMCs after approximately 20-hour stimulation, collected from a patient who received antiretroviral therapy. These receptors all come from an adult man with HIV who was CMV-seropositive.

The J gene is TRBJ2-1, the V gene TRBV4-3; D unclear. The germline V gene has CDR1 LGHNA and CDR2 YSLEER. V was cut by 4 bases and J by 0 bases, with 16 bases left in between. The CDR3 runs 17 residues. Here the CDR3 reads CASSPSRAPSSYNEQFF. CDR3 nucleotide sequence: TGCGCCAGCAGCCCGAGCCGGGCACCGAGCTCCTACAATGAGCAGTTCTTC.

The rearrangement links TRBV5-1 to TRBJ1-1; perhaps TRBD1 as D (5 bases). Germline CDR1 is SGHRS and CDR2 is YFSETQ. V dropped 3 bases and J dropped 7 bases, with 13 bases sitting between them. The CDR3 spans 13 residues. CDR3 protein: CASSSDTPSEAFF. In DNA form, the CDR3 reads TGCGCCAGCAGCTCGGACACCCCTAGTGAAGCTTTCTTT. The full variable domain, rest sourced from reference TRBV5-1 and TRBJ1-1, is KAGVTQTPRYLIKTRGQQVTLSCSPISGHRSVSWYQQTPGQGLQFLFEYFSETQRNKGNFPGRFSGRQFSNSRSEMNVSTLELGDSALYLCASSSDTPSEAFFGQGTRLTVV.

The rearrangement links TRBV4-1 to TRBJ1-4; a possible D gene is TRBD1 (5 bases). Trimming took 1 base from V and 8 from J, leaving 11 bases between them. The CDR3 contains 14 residues. In germline, CDR1 is MGHRA, CDR2 YSYEKL. CDR3 amino acids: CASSQADTAEKLFF. Here the CDR3 DNA reads TGCGCCAGCAGCCAAGCGGACACGGCGGAAAAACTGTTTTTT.

The genes are TRBV14 and TRBJ2-3, with 7 nucleotides matching TRBD2. Germline loops: CDR1 SGHDN, CDR2 FVKESK. V was pared by 0 bases and J by 4 bases, with 10 bases of the junction left unmatched. The length of the CDR3 is 17 residues. CDR3 residues: CASSQDKGGSSADTQYF. CDR3 in DNA: TGTGCCAGCAGCCAAGATAAGGGAGGGAGCTCGGCAGATACGCAGTATTTT.

The J gene is TRBJ1-3, the V gene TRBV23-1, with no clear D. TRBV23-1 is reported as an ORF; its role is uncertain. Between the trimmed V and J ends, which lost 0 bases and 0 bases, there was a span of 9 bases. The CDR3 has 16 residues. The CDR3 coding sequence is TGCGCCAGCAGTCAATCGCCTGCTTACTCTGGAAACACCATATATTTT. It specifies CASSQSPAYSGNTIYF.

The chain is built from TRBV7-2 and TRBJ1-3; possible D gene TRBD1, 5 bases. Trimming took 5 bases from V and 2 from J, leaving 10 bases between them. CDR1 and CDR2 from the germline V gene are SGHTA and FQGNSA. The CDR3 sequence is 14 residues long. The CDR3 nucleotides are TGTGCCAGCAGCCCCCCGGGGCCTGGAAACACCATATATTTT. Amino acid sequence: CASSPPGPGNTIYF. Drawing the rest from reference TRBV7-2 and TRBJ1-3, the complete variable domain is GAGVSQSPSNKVTEKGKDVELRCDPISGHTALYWYRQSLGQGLEFLIYFQGNSAPDKSGLPSDRFSAERTGGSVSTLTIQRTQQEDSAVYLCASSPPGPGNTIYFGEGSWLTVV.

This clone was recorded only once. The CDR3 DNA follows: TGTGCCAGCAGCCCTACATTCGGGGCGGGAGAGCTCGGCATTCAGTACTTC. Translation: CASSPTFGAGELGIQYF. The chain is built from TRBV27 and TRBJ2-4; 7 bases agree with TRBD2. CDR1 and CDR2 from the germline V gene are MNHEY and SMNVEV (reference sequence). V shed 6 bases, J shed 9 bases, and the junction held 20 bases outside the gene matches. This CDR3 is 17 amino acids long.

This clone has only a few counts. The chain links TRBV29-1 to TRBJ2-7; unclear D gene. This CDR3 contains 12 residues. Germline lookup yields CDR1 SQVTM and CDR2 ANQGSEA. Trimming removed 6 bases at V and 8 bases at J, with 17 bases between. CDR3 loop: CSVDSPDGKQYF. DNA for the CDR3: TGCAGCGTCGATTCTCCTGATGGAAAGCAGTACTTC.

V gene TRBV7-9 combines with J gene TRBJ2-3, with 7 bases that match TRBD1. This CDR3 has 17 amino acids. The J segment lost 1 base and the V segment lost 5 bases, leaving 12 bases of the junction unmatched. The V gene's germline CDR1 is SEHNR and CDR2 FQNEAQ (reference sequence). CDR3 in amino acids: CASSDQNRGFGTDTQYF. Here the CDR3 DNA reads TGTGCCAGCAGCGATCAAAACAGGGGATTTGGCACAGATACGCAGTATTTT.

This chain uses TRBV15 with TRBJ2-3; 7 bases are a match to TRBD1. CDR1 and CDR2 from the germline V gene are LNHNV and YYDKDF (reference sequence). V gave up 3 bases and J gave up 9 bases; unmatched junction bases: 6. There are 13 residues in the CDR3. CDR3 coding DNA: TGTGCCACCAGCAGCCTACAGGGGTTGACGCAGTATTTT. Translating it yields CATSSLQGLTQYF. Complete variable domain (other parts from reference TRBV15 and TRBJ2-3): DAMVIQNPRYQVTQFGKPVTLSCSQTLNHNVMYWYQQKSSQAPKLLFHYYDKDFNNEADTPDNFQSRRPNTSFCFLDIRSPGLGDTAMYLCATSSLQGLTQYFGPGTRLTVL.

A single count supports this clone. The chain has TRBV19 and TRBJ1-1, with D perhaps TRBD1 (6 bases). There are 13 residues in the CDR3. The V gene's germline CDR1 is LNHDA and CDR2 SQIVND (reference sequence). Trimming cost V 1 base and J 6 bases, with 9 bases left between them. DNA for the CDR3: TGTGCCAGTAGTATAGTAGGGGGGCCTGAAGCTTTCTTT. Its protein is CASSIVGGPEAFF.

This chain uses TRBV20-1 with TRBJ1-5; D remains unclear. In germline, CDR1 is DFQATT, CDR2 SNEGSKA (reference sequence). V lost 3 bases and J lost 1, with 4 bases in between. The CDR3 contains 12 residues. The CDR3 is CSASESNQPQHF. The DNA for the CDR3 is TGCAGTGCTAGTGAAAGCAATCAGCCCCAGCATTTT.

This sequence joins TRBV30 and TRBJ2-3; unclear D gene. Trimming removed 2 bases at V and 1 base at J, with 10 bases between. There are 14 residues in the CDR3. Germline V gives CDR1 GTSNPN, CDR2 SVGIG (reference sequence). Written as DNA, the CDR3 is TGTGCCTGGAGTATAGCACTTGGCACAGATACGCAGTATTTT. Amino acid sequence: CAWSIALGTDTQYF.

J is TRBJ1-5 and V is TRBV5-4; 11 bases agree with TRBD1. Germline-derived CDR1 and CDR2 are SGHNT and YYREEE (reference sequence). V lost 4 bases, J lost 4 bases, and 10 bases stayed unmatched. The CDR3 covers 17 residues. CDR3 region: CASSQRGGTGGNQPQHF. CDR3 nucleotide sequence: TGTGCCAGCAGCCAGAGAGGTGGGACAGGGGGGAATCAGCCCCAGCATTTT.

This clone was counted a single time. The rearrangement uses TRBV9 and TRBJ2-1; unclear D gene. The CDR3 is made up of 15 amino acids. Germline CDR1 is SGDLS and CDR2 is YYNGEE. Trimming cost V 6 bases and J 2 bases, with 15 bases left between them. The CDR3 protein is CASTLKEKAYNEQFF. The CDR3 DNA reads as TGTGCCAGCACGCTCAAAGAGAAGGCCTACAATGAGCAGTTCTTC.

A remark on this clone: Since the CDR3 does not end with the conserved phenylalanine or tryptophan, this likely comes from a read error. The chain links TRBV4-3 to TRBJ1-1; possible D gene TRBD1, 6 bases. The CDR3 contains 16 residues. From germline, CDR1 is LGHNA and CDR2 YSLEER. The V gene lost 1 base and the J gene lost 0 bases, with 12 bases spanning the gap. CDR3: CASSQGGGTLNTEAFL. As DNA, the CDR3 is TGCGCCAGCAGCCAAGGGGGAGGGACACTGAACACTGAAGCTTTCCTT.

The chain has TRBV5-1 and TRBJ2-1; TRBD1 matches 8 bases. V shed 3 bases and J 4 bases; nucleotides not matched to a gene: 6. Germline CDR1 SGHRS, CDR2 YFSETQ. This CDR3 has 15 residues. DNA of the CDR3: TGCGCCAGCAGCTCAACCCGGACAGGGTACAATGAGCAGTTCTTC. Its protein is CASSSTRTGYNEQFF.

This sequence joins TRBV5-1 and TRBJ1-4, with 7 positions matching TRBD1. Germline assignment: CDR1 SGHRS and CDR2 YFSETQ. The CDR3 totals 15 residues. Trimming removed 2 bases from V and 5 bases from J; junction bases left unmatched: 6. The CDR3 nucleotides read TGCGCCAGCAGCTTTGTGGGACAGCTAAATGAAAAACTGTTTTTT. Residues: CASSFVGQLNEKLFF.

V usage is TRBV6-6 and J usage is TRBJ2-7; the D is unclear. Trimming removed 5 bases at V and 0 bases at J, with 8 bases between. In germline, CDR1 is MNHNY, CDR2 SVGAGI (reference sequence). This CDR3 has 13 amino acids. CDR3 nucleotide sequence: TGTGCCAGCAGTGTGACCCGCTCCTACGAGCAGTACTTC. Amino acid sequence: CASSVTRSYEQYF.

The V gene is TRBV29-1, the J gene TRBJ1-1; D may be TRBD1 (5 bases). Germline V gene sequence: CDR1 SQVTM, CDR2 ANQGSEA. CDR3 length equals 13 residues. V was trimmed by 3 bases and J by 4 bases, leaving 12 bases between them. The DNA for the CDR3 is TGCAGCGTTGAGGGGGTAGTCGGCACTGAAGCTTTCTTT. Encoded protein: CSVEGVVGTEAFF.

The chain links TRBV29-1 to TRBJ1-2, with a weak D call TRBD1 (5 bases). Trimming cost V 6 bases and J 5 bases, with 16 bases left between them. The germline V gene has CDR1 SQVTM and CDR2 ANQGSEA. The CDR3 extends over 13 amino acids. The CDR3 region is CSVLLSGGYGYTF. The CDR3 bases are TGCAGCGTCCTCCTCTCTGGGGGATATGGCTACACCTTC.

CDR3 coding DNA: TGCGCCAGCAGCGGTGGGGCAGAGTGGGATTCACCCCTCCACTTT. Protein sequence: CASSGGAEWDSPLHF. The genes are TRBV5-1 and TRBJ1-6; tentatively, D is TRBD1 (5 bases). CDR3 size: 15 residues. With 4 bases removed from V and 8 bases from J, the gap between germline ends came to 16 bases. CDR1 is SGHRS and CDR2 is YFSETQ in the germline V gene.

The chain links TRBV29-1 to TRBJ1-2, with D perhaps matching TRBD1 (6 bases). Germline CDR1 SQVTM, CDR2 ANQGSEA. Trimming pared 3 bases from V and 5 bases from J, leaving 19 bases between. This CDR3 contains 15 residues. In nucleotides, the CDR3 is TGCAGCGTTGAGGACCCCCGCCGGACAGCGTATGGCTACACCTTC. Its protein product is CSVEDPRRTAYGYTF.